Sequencing of this TCR beta chain was carried out in a study of blood T cell repertoires in COVID-19. Study details: The United States, Italy and Spain supplied acute and convalescent COVID-19 samples. Sample material is recorded as cDNA or gDNA derived from T cells, B-cell-depleted T cells, or PBMCs.

Per the original methods: Nucleated cell number was recorded as an estimate derived from reference gene primer amplification. Method: immunoSEQ multiplex PCR; TCRdb's copy keeps in-frame clones and lacks some. V and J calls and clone size are those listed in that table; D and trimming were worked out from the DNA. The table lists over 45,000 clones, roughly 87% of them singletons. The ends lost 2 bases at V and 7 bases at J; junction bases unmatched: 10. Germline-derived CDR1 and CDR2 are MDHEN and SYDVKM. CDR3 size: 15 residues. The chain couples TRBV28 to TRBJ1-2; 7 bases are a match to TRBD1. This TCR was recovered from a man older than 75 in a cohort sampled during active COVID-19. The source material was peripheral blood. This CDR3 is CASSLAFDRDPGYTF. The CDR3, as DNA: TGTGCCAGCAGTTTAGCCTTCGACAGGGATCCTGGCTACACCTTC.